Listed here are 6 T cell receptor beta chains from one sample, sequenced in a study of blood T cell repertoires in COVID-19. The protocol was immunoSEQ multiplex PCR, while the TCRdb copy is restricted to in-frame clones and leaves out a portion. The data hold approximately 310,000 clones, with approximately 89% observed a single time. Sequences were obtained from peripheral blood. These receptors were collected from a woman between 45 and 65 years old who had recovered from COVID-19.

The V call is TRBV7-9, the J call TRBJ2-3; D is ambiguous. This CDR3 comprises 13 residues. Trimming took off 4 bases at V and 5 bases at J, with 10 bases between the two ends. The germline V gene has CDR1 SEHNR and CDR2 FQNEAQ (reference sequence). CDR3 nucleotide sequence: TGTGCCAGCAGCTATCCCCCAGGAGATACGCAGTATTTT. Encoded protein: CASSYPPGDTQYF.

This chain joins TRBV7-9 and TRBJ2-1; D is perhaps TRBD2 (6 bases). The CDR3 loop spans 14 amino acids. Trimming cost V 5 bases and J 3 bases, with 11 bases left between them. Germline V lookup: CDR1 SEHNR, CDR2 FQNEAQ (reference sequence). CDR3 bases: TGTGCCAGCAGCGAGGGACTGGTCTACAATGAGCAGTTCTTC. This gives the protein CASSEGLVYNEQFF.

This clone was counted once. J is TRBJ1-1 and V is TRBV19; D unresolved. The CDR3 loop spans 17 amino acids. V was cut by 4 bases and J by 4 bases, with 22 bases left in between. Germline CDR1 and CDR2: LNHDA and SQIVND (reference sequence). Written as DNA, the CDR3 is TGTGCCAGTAGTAGGGCCCCCGGAGGGTGGGGTATCACTGAAGCTTTCTTT. Translation: CASSRAPGGWGITEAFF.

The chain combines TRBV19 with TRBJ1-5, with D possibly TRBD1 on 6 matching bases. The CDR3 is 15 amino acids. V gave up 3 bases and J gave up 9 bases, with 18 bases separating them. Germline CDR1 LNHDA, CDR2 SQIVND (reference sequence). CDR3 sequence: CASSIRQDFVRPQHF. The CDR3 DNA sequence: TGTGCCAGTAGTATCCGACAGGATTTCGTGAGGCCCCAGCATTTT.

The chain has TRBV29-1 and TRBJ1-2; no firm D call. This CDR3 region has 15 residues. Germline V gene data show CDR1 as SQVTM and CDR2 as ANQGSEA. The germline V and J ends were trimmed by 3 bases and 2 bases, with 16 bases remaining between them. The CDR3 spells CSVDYGSLFNYGYTF. The CDR3 bases are TGCAGCGTTGACTACGGGAGCCTATTCAACTATGGCTACACCTTC.

This clone was seen only a few times. This chain uses TRBV7-9 with TRBJ2-2; 11 bases map to TRBD1. The CDR3 loop spans 19 amino acids. Germline CDR1 is SEHNR and CDR2 is FQNEAQ (reference sequence). The V segment lost 4 bases and the J segment 0 bases; nucleotides outside the gene matches: 10. For the CDR3, the DNA is TGTGCCAGCAGCTACGGACAGGGGGCGTATAGTGCGAACACCGGGGAGCTGTTTTTT. This gives the protein CASSYGQGAYSANTGELFF.